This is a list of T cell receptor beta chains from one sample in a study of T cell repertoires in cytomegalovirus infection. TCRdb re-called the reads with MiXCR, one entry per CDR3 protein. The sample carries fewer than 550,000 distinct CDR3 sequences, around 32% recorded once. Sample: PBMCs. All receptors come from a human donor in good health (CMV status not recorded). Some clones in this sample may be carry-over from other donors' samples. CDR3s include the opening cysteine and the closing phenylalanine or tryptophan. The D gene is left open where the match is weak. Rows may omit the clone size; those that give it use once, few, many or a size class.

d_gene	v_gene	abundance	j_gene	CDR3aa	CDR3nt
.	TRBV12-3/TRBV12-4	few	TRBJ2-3	CASSRSLWTDTQYF	TGTGCCAGCAGTCGCAGTCTTTGGACAGATACGCAGTATTTT
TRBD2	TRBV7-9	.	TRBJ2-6	CVTVPTDTSGGDVLTF	TGTGTCACTGTTCCGACGGACACCTCTGGGGGGGACGTCCTGACTTTC
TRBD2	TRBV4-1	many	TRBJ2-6	CASSQVIAPITSGGNSGANVLTF	TGCGCCAGCAGCCAAGTTATTGCCCCGATTACTAGCGGGGGGAACTCTGGGGCCAACGTCCTGACTTTC
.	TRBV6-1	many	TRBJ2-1	CASSEAWQYNEQFF	TGTGCCAGCAGTGAAGCCTGGCAGTACAATGAGCAGTTCTTC
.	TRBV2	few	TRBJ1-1	CASSRGITEAFF	TGTGCCAGCAGTCGGGGGATCACTGAAGCTTTCTTT
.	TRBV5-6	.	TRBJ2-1	CASSLGADPIYNEQFF	TGTGCCAGCAGCTTGGGGGCGGATCCAATCTACAATGAGCAGTTCTTC
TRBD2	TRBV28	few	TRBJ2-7	CASSSASGGAYEQYF	TGTGCCAGCAGCTCCGCTAGCGGGGGAGCCTACGAGCAGTACTTC
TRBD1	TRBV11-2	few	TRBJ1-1	CASRLAPGTGGTEAFF	TGTGCCAGCAGACTAGCACCCGGCACAGGGGGAACTGAAGCTTTCTTT
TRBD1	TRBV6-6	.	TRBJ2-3	CASSYSGGLGDTQYF	TGTGCCAGCAGTTATTCAGGGGGTTTGGGAGATACGCAGTATTTT
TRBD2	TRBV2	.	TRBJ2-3	CASSTGGPNADTQYF	TGTGCCAGCAGTACGGGGGGGCCGAATGCAGATACGCAGTATTTT
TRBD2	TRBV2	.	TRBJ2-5	CASSEERGGSWETQYF	TGTGCCAGCAGTGAGGAGCGGGGGGGGTCATGGGAGACCCAGTACTTC
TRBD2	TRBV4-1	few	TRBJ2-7	CASSQVFAGGSEQYF	TGCGCCAGCAGCCAAGTCTTCGCGGGAGGTAGCGAGCAGTACTTC
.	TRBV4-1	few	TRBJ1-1	CASSQTTGFNTEAFF	TGCGCCAGCAGCCAAACCACAGGATTCAACACTGAAGCTTTCTTT
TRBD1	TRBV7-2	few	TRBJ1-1	CASSFRQGVNTEAFF	TGTGCCAGCAGCTTTCGACAGGGTGTGAACACTGAAGCTTTCTTT
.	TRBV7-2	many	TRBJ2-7	CASSLVGGLGYYEQYF	TGTGCCAGCAGCTTAGTCGGGGGGCTTGGCTACTACGAGCAGTACTTC
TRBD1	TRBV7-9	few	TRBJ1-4	CASSLGTGVLNQKLFF	TGTGCCAGCAGCTTAGGGACAGGGGTCCTTAATCAAAAACTGTTTTTT
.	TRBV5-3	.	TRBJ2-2	CASSLWGTFELFF	TGTGCCAGCAGCTTGTGGGGTACCTTTGAGCTGTTTTTT
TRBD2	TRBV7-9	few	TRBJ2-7	CASSLALAGSSGISYEQYF	TGTGCCAGCAGCTTAGCGCTGGCAGGGAGTAGCGGGATTTCCTACGAGCAGTACTTC
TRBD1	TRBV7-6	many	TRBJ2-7	CASSLAGGGEQYF	TGTGCCAGCAGTTTGGCAGGGGGCGGCGAGCAGTACTTC
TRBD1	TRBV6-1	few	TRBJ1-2	CASSRQGNYGYTF	TGTGCCAGCAGTCGACAGGGAAACTATGGCTACACCTTC
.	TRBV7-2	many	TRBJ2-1	CASSWDIDEQFF	TGTGCCAGCAGCTGGGACATTGATGAGCAGTTCTTC
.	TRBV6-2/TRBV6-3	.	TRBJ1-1	CASSGLQPQTAF	TGTGCCAGCAGCGGACTCCAACCGCAGACGGCCTTT
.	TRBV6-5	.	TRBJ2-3	CASKAGTTSTDTQYF	TGTGCCAGCAAGGCGGGGACCACTAGCACAGATACGCAGTATTTT
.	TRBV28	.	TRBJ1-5	CASSPPAGALQPQHF	TGTGCCAGCAGTCCGCCGGCAGGGGCCTTACAGCCCCAGCATTTT
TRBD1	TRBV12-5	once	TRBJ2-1	CASGFRDRGYNEQFF	TGTGCTAGTGGTTTCAGGGACAGGGGGTACAATGAGCAGTTCTTC
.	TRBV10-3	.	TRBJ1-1	CAISGVSTEAFF	TGTGCCATCAGCGGGGTGTCCACTGAAGCTTTCTTT
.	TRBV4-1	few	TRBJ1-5	CASSQDGPPDQPQHF	TGCGCCAGCAGCCAAGATGGACCCCCGGATCAGCCCCAGCATTTT
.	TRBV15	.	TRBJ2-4	CATSRDGPEANIQYF	TGTGCCACCAGCAGAGACGGGCCAGAAGCGAACATTCAGTACTTC
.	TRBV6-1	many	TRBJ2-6	CASSDQTGRGANVLTF	TGTGCCAGCAGTGACCAAACTGGCCGCGGGGCCAACGTCCTGACTTTC
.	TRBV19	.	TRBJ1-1	CASSTSVGRGSEAFF	TGTGCCAGTAGTACCTCCGTGGGCAGGGGTTCTGAAGCTTTCTTT
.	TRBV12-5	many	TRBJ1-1	CASAQGTTGTEAFF	TGTGCTAGTGCCCAAGGGACAACTGGCACTGAAGCTTTCTTT
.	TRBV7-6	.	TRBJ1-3	CASSFKGAGNIIYF	TGTGCCAGCAGCTTCAAAGGGGCTGGAAACATCATATATTTT
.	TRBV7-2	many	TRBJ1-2	CASSLGLVTYGYTF	TGTGCCAGCAGCTTGGGGCTGGTTACCTATGGCTACACCTTC
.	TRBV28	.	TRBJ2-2	CASTHSGINTGELFF	TGTGCCAGCACCCATAGCGGAATAAACACCGGGGAGCTGTTTTTT
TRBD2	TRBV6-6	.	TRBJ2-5	CASSGTPASGETQYF	TGTGCCAGCAGTGGAACCCCGGCTAGCGGAGAGACCCAGTACTTC
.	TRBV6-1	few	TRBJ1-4	CASSEGQDDEKLFF	TGTGCCAGCAGTGAAGGACAGGACGATGAAAAACTGTTTTTT
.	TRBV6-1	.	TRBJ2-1	CASSEALKGHNEQFF	TGTGCCAGCAGTGAAGCGCTTAAGGGCCACAATGAGCAGTTCTTC